A selection of T cell receptor beta chains follows, all from one sample in a study of naive and memory T cell subsets. Via MiXCR, TCRdb re-called the UMI-ligation and nested PCR reads, giving one row per CDR3 protein. The table shows 85,000 or so distinct CDR3 sequences, with roughly 9.3% occurring only once. Material: naive CD8+ T cells from blood. The receptors were gathered from a human donor in good health. CDR3s leave out the opening cysteine and the closing phenylalanine or tryptophan.

v_call,cdr3_aa
TRBV2,ASIGGRTSTEQY
TRBV18,ASSPPTGAPQVALYEQY
TRBV12-5,ASFIGGTEAF
TRBV3-1,ASSQVTGADTQY
TRBV5-1,ASMTGLNEQF
TRBV29-1,SVGGGRAYEQY
TRBV29-1,SVGRSGESTDTQY
TRBV12-3/TRBV12-4,ASSLGSEGAH
TRBV4-2,ASSQAVGSTEAF
TRBV2,ASTPSSYEQY
TRBV28,ASSSRDTHTGELF
TRBV11-2,ASSSRASGTTRDTQY
TRBV6-6,ASSYLGRMGQGEYGYT
TRBV4-1,ASSQVTGGNNEQF
TRBV6-2/TRBV6-3,ASRNPPGQGFQETQY
TRBV4-1,ASSQEEIAEFSSTDTQY
TRBV7-8,ASSPGGGGNQPQH
TRBV14,ASSQEGTPYEQY
TRBV4-3,ASSQGGQGNSPLH
TRBV5-1,ASSQGDSLLNEQF
TRBV25-1,ASSELGSHEQY
TRBV20-1,SASSDTDNEQF
TRBV30,ASLLERASQETQY
TRBV4-3,ASSQGTGGPYEQY
TRBV4-3,ASSQVGNEQF
TRBV12-3/TRBV12-4,ASSLAGGKTFFAETQY
TRBV3-1,ASRTGGSYEQY
TRBV12-3/TRBV12-4,ASTSGTSGRDTQY
TRBV29-1,SVMTGDTEAF
TRBV4-3,ASSQYESYNEQF
TRBV27,ASSLISPTGELF
TRBV5-5,ASSDQGLDEQY
TRBV4-1,ASSPPTGSNTGELF
TRBV29-1,SVELGEETQY
TRBV29-1,SGERESENIQY
TRBV7-8,AGGGDWGVHEQF
TRBV5-1,ASSRPSTGDKAF
TRBV28,ASRASGGVGNQPQH